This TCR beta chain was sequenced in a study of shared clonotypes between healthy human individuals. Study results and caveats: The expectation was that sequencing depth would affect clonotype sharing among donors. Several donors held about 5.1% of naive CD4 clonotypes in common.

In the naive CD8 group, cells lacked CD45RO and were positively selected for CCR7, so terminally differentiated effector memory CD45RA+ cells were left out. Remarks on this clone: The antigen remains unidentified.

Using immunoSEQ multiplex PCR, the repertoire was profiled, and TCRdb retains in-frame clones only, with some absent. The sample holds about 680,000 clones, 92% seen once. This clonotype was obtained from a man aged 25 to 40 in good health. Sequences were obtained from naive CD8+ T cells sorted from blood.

Written as DNA, the CDR3 is TGCAGCGTCGAGGCGGACAGCTCCTACAATGAGCAGTTCTTC. Translating it yields CSVEADSSYNEQFF. The genes are TRBV29-1 and TRBJ2-1; D perhaps matches TRBD1 (6 bases). Per germline, CDR1 SQVTM and CDR2 ANQGSEA. The CDR3 consists of 14 residues. Trimming left V 6 bases short and J 0 bases short, with 12 bases between.